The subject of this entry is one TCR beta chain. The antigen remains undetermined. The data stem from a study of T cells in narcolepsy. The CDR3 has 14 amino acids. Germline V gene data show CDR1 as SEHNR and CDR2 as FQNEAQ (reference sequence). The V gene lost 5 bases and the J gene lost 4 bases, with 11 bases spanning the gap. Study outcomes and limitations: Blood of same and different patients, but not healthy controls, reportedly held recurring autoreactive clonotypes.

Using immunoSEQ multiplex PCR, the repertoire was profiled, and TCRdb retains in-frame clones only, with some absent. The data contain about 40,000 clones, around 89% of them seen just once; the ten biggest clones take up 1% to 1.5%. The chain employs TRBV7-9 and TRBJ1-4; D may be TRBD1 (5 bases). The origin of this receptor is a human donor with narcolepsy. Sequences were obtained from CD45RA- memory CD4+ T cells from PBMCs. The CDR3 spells CASSIGHVNEKLFF. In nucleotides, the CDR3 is TGTGCCAGCAGCATAGGACACGTTAATGAAAAACTGTTTTTT.